The 6 T cell receptor beta chains below all came from one sample that was sequenced in a study of blood T cell repertoires in COVID-19. Sequencing was performed with immunoSEQ multiplex PCR; in TCRdb, only in-frame clones are kept and a portion is missing. Of around 120,000 clones in the sample, less than 90% were seen once. Material for sequencing was peripheral blood. These receptors were collected from a man older than 75 with acute or convalescent COVID-19.

The chain combines TRBV28 with TRBJ2-7, with 8 positions matching TRBD2. Germline loops: CDR1 MDHEN, CDR2 SYDVKM. The CDR3 covers 14 residues. The junction had 5 bases not matched to a gene; V was cut back by 4 bases and J by 3 bases. CDR3 coding DNA: TGTGCCAGCAGTTCTCACCTAGCGGGCTACGAGCAGTACTTC. It is translated as CASSSHLAGYEQYF.

The chain couples TRBV29-1 to TRBJ1-5; no definite D call. Trimming removed 6 bases from V and 4 bases from J, with 10 bases in between. This CDR3 spans 12 amino acids. CDR1 and CDR2 (germline): SQVTM, ANQGSEA. CDR3 sequence reads: CSVQRENQPQHF. CDR3 sequence (DNA): TGCAGCGTCCAACGGGAAAATCAGCCCCAGCATTTT.

This chain links TRBV15 with TRBJ2-4, with 11 bases lining up with TRBD2. V dropped 0 bases and J dropped 11; count of bases not matched to a gene: 6. Germline V gene sequence: CDR1 LNHNV, CDR2 YYDKDF (reference sequence). The CDR3 has 15 amino acids. This CDR3 is CATSREGSSGGLQYF. The CDR3 bases are TGTGCCACCAGCAGAGAGGGGTCTAGCGGGGGGCTTCAGTACTTC.

The gene calls are TRBV2 and TRBJ2-1; 12 nucleotides match TRBD2. The V gene's germline CDR1 is SNHLY and CDR2 FYNNEI. The length of the CDR3 is 14 residues. After removal of 7 bases from V and 6 bases from J, the junction contained 4 bases not matched to a gene. CDR3 residues: CASTETSGGNEQFF. CDR3 sequence (DNA): TGTGCCAGCACTGAGACTAGCGGGGGCAATGAGCAGTTCTTC. The complete variable domain, with remaining parts taken from reference TRBV2 and TRBJ2-1, reads EPEVTQTPSHQVTQMGQEVILRCVPISNHLYFYWYRQILGQKVEFLVSFYNNEISEKSEIFDDQFSVERPDGSNFTLKIRSTKLEDSAMYFCASTETSGGNEQFFGPGTRLTVL.

This clone was seen more than once but under ten times. The V gene is TRBV19, the J gene TRBJ1-3; D uncertain. V was trimmed by 3 bases and J by 7 bases, leaving 16 bases between them. Looked up from germline, CDR1 is LNHDA and CDR2 is SQIVND (reference sequence). The CDR3 runs to 15 residues. CDR3 sequence (DNA): TGTGCCAGTAGTATCGGGAGGGATGAAAGGAACACCATATATTTT. Residues: CASSIGRDERNTIYF.

V usage is TRBV3-1 (or the pseudogene TRBV3-2) and J usage is TRBJ2-3; possible D gene TRBD2, 5 bases. The CDR3 loop spans 13 amino acids. Germline loops: CDR1 LGHDT, CDR2 YNNKEL (reference sequence). V was shortened by 1 base and J by 9 bases, with 11 bases between the two germline ends. The CDR3 coding sequence is TGTGCCAGCAGCCAAGGTGGGGAGTTGACGCAGTATTTT. It encodes CASSQGGELTQYF.